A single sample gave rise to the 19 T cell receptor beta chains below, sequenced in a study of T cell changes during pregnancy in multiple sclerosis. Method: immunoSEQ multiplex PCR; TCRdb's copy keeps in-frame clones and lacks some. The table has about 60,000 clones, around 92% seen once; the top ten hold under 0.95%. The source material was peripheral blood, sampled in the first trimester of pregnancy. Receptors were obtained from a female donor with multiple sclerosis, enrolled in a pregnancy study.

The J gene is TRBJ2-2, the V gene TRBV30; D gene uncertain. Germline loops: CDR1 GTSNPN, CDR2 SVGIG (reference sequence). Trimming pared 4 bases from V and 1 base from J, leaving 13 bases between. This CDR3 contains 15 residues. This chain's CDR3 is CAWNSWRMNTGELFF. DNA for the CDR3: TGTGCCTGGAATTCTTGGCGGATGAACACCGGGGAGCTGTTTTTT.

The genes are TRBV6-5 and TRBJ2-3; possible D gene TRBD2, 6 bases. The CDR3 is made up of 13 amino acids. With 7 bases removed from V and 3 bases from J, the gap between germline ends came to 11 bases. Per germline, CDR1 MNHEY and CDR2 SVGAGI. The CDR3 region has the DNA TGTGCCAGCAAAACGGGGAGGACAGATACGCAGTATTTT. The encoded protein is CASKTGRTDTQYF.

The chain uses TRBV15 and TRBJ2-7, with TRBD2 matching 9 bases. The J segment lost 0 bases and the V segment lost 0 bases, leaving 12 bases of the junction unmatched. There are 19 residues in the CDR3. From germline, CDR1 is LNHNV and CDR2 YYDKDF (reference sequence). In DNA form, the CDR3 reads TGTGCCACCAGCAGAGATACCGGGACTAGCAGGGCGAGCTCCTACGAGCAGTACTTC. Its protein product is CATSRDTGTSRASSYEQYF.

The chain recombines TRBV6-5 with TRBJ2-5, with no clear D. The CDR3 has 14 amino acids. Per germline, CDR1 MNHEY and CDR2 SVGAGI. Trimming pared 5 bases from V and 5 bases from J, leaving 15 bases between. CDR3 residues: CASSPQVARETQYF. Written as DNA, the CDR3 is TGTGCCAGCAGTCCCCAAGTAGCACGGGAGACCCAGTACTTC.

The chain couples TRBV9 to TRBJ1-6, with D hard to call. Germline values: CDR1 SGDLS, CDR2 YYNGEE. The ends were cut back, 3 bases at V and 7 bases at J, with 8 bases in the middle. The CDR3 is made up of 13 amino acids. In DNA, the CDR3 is TGTGCCAGCAGCGCGTACGAGAATTCACCCCTCCACTTT. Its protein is CASSAYENSPLHF.

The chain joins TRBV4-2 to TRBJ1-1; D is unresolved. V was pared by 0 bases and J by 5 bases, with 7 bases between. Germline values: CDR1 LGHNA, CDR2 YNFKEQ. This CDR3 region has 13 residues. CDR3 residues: CASSQEPRTEAFF. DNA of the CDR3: TGTGCCAGCAGCCAAGAACCCAGGACTGAAGCTTTCTTT.

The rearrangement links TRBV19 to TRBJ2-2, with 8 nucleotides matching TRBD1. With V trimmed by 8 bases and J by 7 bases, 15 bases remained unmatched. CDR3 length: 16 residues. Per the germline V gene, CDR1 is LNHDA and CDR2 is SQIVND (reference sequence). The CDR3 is CASSRTGGQWVGELFF. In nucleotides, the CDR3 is TGTGCCAGTTCGAGAACAGGGGGGCAATGGGTCGGGGAGCTGTTTTTT. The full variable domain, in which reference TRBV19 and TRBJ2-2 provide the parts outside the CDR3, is DGGITQSPKYLFRKEGQNVTLSCEQNLNHDAMYWYRQDPGQGLRLIYYSQIVNDFQKGDIAEGYSVSREKKESFPLTVTSAQKNPTAFYLCASSRTGGQWVGELFFGEGSRLTVL.

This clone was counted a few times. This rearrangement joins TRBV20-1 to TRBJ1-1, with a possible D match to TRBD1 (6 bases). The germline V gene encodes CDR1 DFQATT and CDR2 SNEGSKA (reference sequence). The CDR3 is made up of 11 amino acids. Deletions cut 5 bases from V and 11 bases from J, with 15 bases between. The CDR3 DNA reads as TGCAGTGCTTGCTTGGGGGCCCTGGCTTTCTTT. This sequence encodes CSACLGALAFF.

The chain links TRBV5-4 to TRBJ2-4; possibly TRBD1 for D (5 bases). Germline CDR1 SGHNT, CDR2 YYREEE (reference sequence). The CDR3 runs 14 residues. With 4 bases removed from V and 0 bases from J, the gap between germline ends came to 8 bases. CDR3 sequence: CASSPRGAKNIQYF. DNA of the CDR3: TGTGCCAGCAGCCCAAGGGGAGCCAAAAACATTCAGTACTTC. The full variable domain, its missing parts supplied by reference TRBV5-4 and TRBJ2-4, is ETGVTQSPTHLIKTRGQQVTLRCSSQSGHNTVSWYQQALGQGPQFIFQYYREEENGRGNFPPRFSGLQFPNYSSELNVNALELDDSALYLCASSPRGAKNIQYFGAGTRLSVL.

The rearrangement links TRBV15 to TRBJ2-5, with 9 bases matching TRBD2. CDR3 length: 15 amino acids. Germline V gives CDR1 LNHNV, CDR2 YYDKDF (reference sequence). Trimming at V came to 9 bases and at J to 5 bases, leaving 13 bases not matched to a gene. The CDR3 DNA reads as TGTGCCACTAGAACTGGCGGGGGGGCCGGGGAGACCCAGTACTTC. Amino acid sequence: CATRTGGGAGETQYF. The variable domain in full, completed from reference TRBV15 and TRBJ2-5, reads DAMVIQNPRYQVTQFGKPVTLSCSQTLNHNVMYWYQQKSSQAPKLLFHYYDKDFNNEADTPDNFQSRRPNTSFCFLDIRSPGLGDTAMYLCATRTGGGAGETQYFGPGTRLLVL.

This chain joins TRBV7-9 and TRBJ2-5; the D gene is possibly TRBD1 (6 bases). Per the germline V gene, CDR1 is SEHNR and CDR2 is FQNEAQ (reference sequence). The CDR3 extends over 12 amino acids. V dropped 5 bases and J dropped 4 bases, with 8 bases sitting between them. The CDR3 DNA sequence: TGTGCCAGCAGCCCGGACAGAGAGACCCAGTACTTC. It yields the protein CASSPDRETQYF.

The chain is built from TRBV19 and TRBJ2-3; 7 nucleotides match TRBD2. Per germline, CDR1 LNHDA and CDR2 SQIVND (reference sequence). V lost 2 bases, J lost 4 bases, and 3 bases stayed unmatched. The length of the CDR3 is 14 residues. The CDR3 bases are TGTGCCAGTAGTATAAGTCGGGAGGCAGATACGCAGTATTTT. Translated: CASSISREADTQYF.

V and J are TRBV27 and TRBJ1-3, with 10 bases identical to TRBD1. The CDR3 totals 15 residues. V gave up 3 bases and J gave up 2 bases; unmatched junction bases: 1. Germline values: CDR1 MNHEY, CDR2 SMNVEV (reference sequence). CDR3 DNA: TGTGCCAGCAGTTTGGGGACAGGGGCTGGAAACACCATATATTTT. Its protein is CASSLGTGAGNTIYF.

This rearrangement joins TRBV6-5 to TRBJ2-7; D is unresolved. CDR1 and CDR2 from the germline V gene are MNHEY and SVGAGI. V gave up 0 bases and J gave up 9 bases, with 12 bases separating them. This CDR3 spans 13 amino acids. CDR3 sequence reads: CASSYSGGNRQYF. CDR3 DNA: TGTGCCAGCAGTTACTCAGGCGGAAACCGGCAGTACTTC.

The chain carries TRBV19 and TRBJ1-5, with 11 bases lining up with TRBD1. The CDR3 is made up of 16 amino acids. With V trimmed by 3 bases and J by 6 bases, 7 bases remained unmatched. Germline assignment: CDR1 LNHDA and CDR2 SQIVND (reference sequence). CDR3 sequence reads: CASSIKGQGVGQPQHF. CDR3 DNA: TGTGCCAGTAGTATCAAGGGACAGGGGGTAGGTCAGCCCCAGCATTTT. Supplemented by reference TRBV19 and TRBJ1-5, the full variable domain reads DGGITQSPKYLFRKEGQNVTLSCEQNLNHDAMYWYRQDPGQGLRLIYYSQIVNDFQKGDIAEGYSVSREKKESFPLTVTSAQKNPTAFYLCASSIKGQGVGQPQHFGDGTRLSIL.

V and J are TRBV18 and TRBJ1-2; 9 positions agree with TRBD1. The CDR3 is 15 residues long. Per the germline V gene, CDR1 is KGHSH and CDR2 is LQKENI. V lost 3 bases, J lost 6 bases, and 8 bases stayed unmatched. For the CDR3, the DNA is TGTGCCAGCTCACCCTTGGACAGGGGAGGCGATGGCTACACCTTC. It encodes CASSPLDRGGDGYTF.

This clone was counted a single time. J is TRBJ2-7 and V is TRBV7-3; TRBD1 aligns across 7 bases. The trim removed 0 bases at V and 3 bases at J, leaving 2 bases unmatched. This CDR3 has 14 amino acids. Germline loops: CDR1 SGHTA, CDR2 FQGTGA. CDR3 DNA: TGTGCCAGCAGCTTAACGGGACAGAGCTACGAGCAGTACTTC. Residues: CASSLTGQSYEQYF.

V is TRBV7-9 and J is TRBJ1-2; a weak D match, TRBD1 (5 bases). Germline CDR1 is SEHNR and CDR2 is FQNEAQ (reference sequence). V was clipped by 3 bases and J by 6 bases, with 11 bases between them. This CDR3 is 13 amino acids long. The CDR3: CASSFGRADGYTF. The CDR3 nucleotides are TGTGCCAGCAGCTTTGGCAGGGCCGATGGCTACACCTTC.

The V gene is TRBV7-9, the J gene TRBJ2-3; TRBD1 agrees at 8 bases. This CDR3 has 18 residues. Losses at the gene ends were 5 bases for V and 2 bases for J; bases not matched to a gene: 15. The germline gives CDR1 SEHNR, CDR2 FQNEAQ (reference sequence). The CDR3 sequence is CASSPPETGVPSTDTQYF. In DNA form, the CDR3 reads TGTGCCAGCAGCCCCCCCGAGACAGGGGTCCCTTCCACAGATACGCAGTATTTT.